Following are 2 T cell receptor beta chains from one sample sequenced in a study of tissue T cells after allogeneic stem cell transplantation. Profiled with immunoSEQ multiplex PCR; TCRdb holds only in-frame clones, not every one. This sample has 2,500 to 3,500 clones; roughly 60% occur once, and the top ten carry approximately 15%. Adult allogeneic hematopoietic cell transplant recipients with steroid-refractory graft-versus-host disease were prospectively enrolled for research autopsy. The sequencing here drew on descending colon tissue, taken at autopsy. These TCRs come from an older male patient with steroid-refractory graft-versus-host disease after an allogeneic stem cell transplant. The graft donor may have given rise to some T cells.

V and J are TRBV3-1 (or the pseudogene TRBV3-2) and TRBJ1-6; no clear D. CDR3 length equals 13 residues. V was clipped by 8 bases and J by 7 bases, with 12 bases between them. Germline CDR1 LGHDT, CDR2 YNNKEL (reference sequence). The CDR3 DNA reads as TGTGCCAGCGGTGGACTGGGGAATTCACCCCTCCACTTT. Protein: CASGGLGNSPLHF.

The V call is TRBV5-6, the J call TRBJ2-1; D is unclear. The CDR3 is 12 residues long. V lost 1 base to trimming and J lost 8 bases, with 7 bases between them. The germline V gene encodes CDR1 SGHDT and CDR2 YYEEEE. This CDR3 is CASSLSQYEQFF. CDR3 nucleotides: TGTGCCAGCAGCTTGAGCCAATATGAGCAGTTCTTC. The whole variable domain, filled in from reference TRBV5-6 and TRBJ2-1, reads DAGVTQSPTHLIKTRGQQVTLRCSPKSGHDTVSWYQQALGQGPQFIFQYYEEEERQRGNFPDRFSGHQFPNYSSELNVNALLLGDSALYLCASSLSQYEQFFGPGTRLTVL.